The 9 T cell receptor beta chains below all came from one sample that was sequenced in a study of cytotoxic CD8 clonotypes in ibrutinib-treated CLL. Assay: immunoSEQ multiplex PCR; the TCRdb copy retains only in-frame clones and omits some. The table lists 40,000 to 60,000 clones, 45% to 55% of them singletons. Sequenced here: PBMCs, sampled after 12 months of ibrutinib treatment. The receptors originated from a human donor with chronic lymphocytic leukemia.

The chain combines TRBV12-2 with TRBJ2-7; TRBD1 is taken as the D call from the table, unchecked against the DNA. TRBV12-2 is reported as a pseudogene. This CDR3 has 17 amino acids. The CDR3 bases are TGTGCAAGTCGCCAAGGACAGGCCCCTCCTAATATTTACGAGCAGTACTTC. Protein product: CASRQGQAPPNIYEQYF.

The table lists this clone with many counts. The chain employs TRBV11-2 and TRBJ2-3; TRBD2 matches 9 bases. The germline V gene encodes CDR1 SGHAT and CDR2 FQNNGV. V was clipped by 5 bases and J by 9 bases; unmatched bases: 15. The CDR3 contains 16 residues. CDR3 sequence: CASSPLPSGVRSTQYF. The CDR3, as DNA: TGTGCCAGCAGCCCCCTCCCTAGCGGGGTTAGATCGACGCAGTATTTT.

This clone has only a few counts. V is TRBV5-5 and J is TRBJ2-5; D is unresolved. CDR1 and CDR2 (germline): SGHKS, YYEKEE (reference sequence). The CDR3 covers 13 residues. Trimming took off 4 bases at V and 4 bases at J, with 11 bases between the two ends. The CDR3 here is CASSTPTRETQYF. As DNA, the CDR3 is TGTGCCAGCAGCACCCCAACCCGAGAGACCCAGTACTTC.

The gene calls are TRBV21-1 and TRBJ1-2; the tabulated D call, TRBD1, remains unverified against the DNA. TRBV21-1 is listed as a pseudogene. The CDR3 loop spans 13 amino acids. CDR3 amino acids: CASSVRTGDGYTF. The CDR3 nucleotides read TGTGCCAGCAGTGTAAGGACAGGGGACGGCTACACCTTC.

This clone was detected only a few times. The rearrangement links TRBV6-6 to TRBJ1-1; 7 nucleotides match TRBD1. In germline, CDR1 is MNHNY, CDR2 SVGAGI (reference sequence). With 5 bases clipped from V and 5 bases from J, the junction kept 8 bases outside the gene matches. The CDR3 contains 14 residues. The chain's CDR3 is CASSLTGDWTEAFF. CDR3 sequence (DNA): TGTGCCAGCAGTCTCACAGGGGATTGGACTGAAGCTTTCTTT.

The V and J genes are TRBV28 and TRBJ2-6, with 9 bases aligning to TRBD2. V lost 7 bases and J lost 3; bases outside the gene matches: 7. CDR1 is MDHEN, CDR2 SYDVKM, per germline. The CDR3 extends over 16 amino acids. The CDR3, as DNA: TGTGCCAGCACCGTTAGCGGGAGTGTTGGGGCCAACGTCCTGACTTTC. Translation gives CASTVSGSVGANVLTF.

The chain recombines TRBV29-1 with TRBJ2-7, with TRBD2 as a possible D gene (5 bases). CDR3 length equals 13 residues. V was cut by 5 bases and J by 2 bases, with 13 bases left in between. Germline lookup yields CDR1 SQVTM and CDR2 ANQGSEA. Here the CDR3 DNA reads TGCAGCGTTACGGGCGGAGGCACCTACGAGCAGTACTTC. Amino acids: CSVTGGGTYEQYF.

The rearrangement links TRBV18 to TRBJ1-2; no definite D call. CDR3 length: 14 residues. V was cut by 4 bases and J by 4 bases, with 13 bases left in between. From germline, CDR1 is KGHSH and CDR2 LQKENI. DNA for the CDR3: TGTGCCAGCTCACTTCTGCCCAGCTCCTATGGCTACACCTTC. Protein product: CASSLLPSSYGYTF.

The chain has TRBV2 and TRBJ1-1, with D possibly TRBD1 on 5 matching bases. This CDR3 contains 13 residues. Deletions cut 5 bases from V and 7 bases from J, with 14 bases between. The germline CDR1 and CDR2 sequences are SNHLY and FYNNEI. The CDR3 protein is CASSYYRDGEAFF. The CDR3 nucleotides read TGTGCCAGCAGTTACTACCGGGACGGTGAAGCTTTCTTT.